The sequence of this T cell receptor beta chain was determined in a study of cytomegalovirus exposure and HLA in healthy donors. Whole-study context: Earlier results showed roughly 120 million unique TCR beta sequences derived from roughly 180 million T cells.

General study findings and limits: No immune exposure information besides CMV serostatus was available. It is likely that the observed cluster of highly shared sequence variants was a sequencing artifact.

Per germline, CDR1 MGHRA and CDR2 YSYEKL. The V end lost 7 bases, the J end lost 3 bases, and 21 bases lay between the germline ends. The CDR3 length is 17 residues. It was with 60 Vbeta and 13 Jbeta primers that the PCR ran. Libraries were prepared by immunoSEQ multiplex PCR; TCRdb keeps only in-frame clonotypes and omits some of them. This sample has roughly 140,000 clones, with roughly 87% found just once. When sampled, the donors appeared nominally healthy, though they likely had unrecorded immune exposures. This clone has only one observation. Its antigen is unknown. This clonotype was obtained from a young man in good health and CMV-seropositive. The sequenced sample consisted of PBMCs. V gene TRBV4-1 combines with J gene TRBJ2-2; D gene uncertain. The CDR3 spells CASTEKPSVLDTGELFF. In DNA form, the CDR3 reads TGCGCCAGCACCGAAAAGCCATCTGTACTGGACACCGGGGAGCTGTTTTTT.